This T cell receptor (beta chain) comes out of a study of cytomegalovirus exposure and HLA in healthy donors. Study-level background: HLA-typed donors were the source of roughly 80 million unique TCRs held in an early data release. Study results and caveats: Reportedly, fewer N-insertions than the roughly 700-donor mean appeared in an Asian-associated ancestry cluster in a later analysis. A few V segments could not be told apart, such as TRBV6-2 and TRBV6-3, and were left out. When analyzed later, a missense DCLRE1C variant was found to be linked to TCR beta V- and J-gene trimming.

As to this clone: The antigen remains unidentified.

PCR primers comprised 60 Vbeta and 13 Jbeta primers. Profiled with immunoSEQ multiplex PCR; TCRdb holds only in-frame clones, not every one. The table includes over 95,000 clones, 70% to 85% detected once. This CDR3 has 14 residues. The V end was cut by 2 bases, the J end by 1 base, with 6 bases between. Germline loops: CDR1 SGHDT, CDR2 YYEEEE. The chain links TRBV5-6 to TRBJ1-4; the D is unclear. The sequence derives from a woman younger than 30 in good health and CMV-seronegative. Sequencing was carried out using PBMCs. The CDR3 sequence is CASSFTGTNEKLFF. The CDR3 DNA reads TGTGCCAGCAGCTTTACGGGAACTAATGAAAAACTGTTTTTT.